The 26 T cell receptor beta chains given below trace back to one sample, sequenced in a study of T cell repertoires in cytomegalovirus infection. TCRdb re-called the reads through MiXCR, storing one row per CDR3 protein. The data contain hundreds of thousands of distinct CDR3 sequences, approximately 10% of them seen just once; the ten biggest clones take up roughly 10%. The sample comprised PBMCs. These receptors all stem from a human donor in good health (CMV status not recorded). Some clones in this sample may be carry-over from other donors' samples.

The table lists this clonotype with a few counts. The chain carries TRBV20-1 and TRBJ2-1; 14 bases align to TRBD2. CDR3 size: 14 residues. Germline V gene data show CDR1 as DFQATT and CDR2 as SNEGSKA (reference sequence). CDR3 nucleotide sequence: TGCAGCCCAAGACTAGCGGGGGGGTTGGAGGAGCAGTTCTTC. It specifies CSPRLAGGLEEQFF.

V gene TRBV7-8 combines with J gene TRBJ1-2; D may be TRBD1 (5 bases). Germline loops: CDR1 SGHVS, CDR2 FQNEAQ. V lost 2 bases and J 8 bases, leaving 18 bases between the germline ends. This CDR3 is 15 amino acids long. CDR3 sequence: CASSLREDSSRGYTF. The CDR3 nucleotides are TGTGCCAGCAGCTTAAGGGAAGACAGCAGCCGGGGCTACACCTTC. The full variable domain, in which reference TRBV7-8 and TRBJ1-2 provide the parts outside the CDR3, is GAGVSQSPRYKVAKRGQDVALRCDPISGHVSLFWYQQALGQGPEFLTYFQNEAQLDKSGLPSDRFFAERPEGSVSTLKIQRTQQEDSAVYLCASSLREDSSRGYTFGSGTRLTVV.

There are many counts of this clonotype. This chain connects TRBV7-9 to TRBJ2-7, with a tentative D call TRBD2 (5 bases). Germline V lookup: CDR1 SEHNR, CDR2 FQNEAQ (reference sequence). This CDR3 contains 11 residues. The V end lost 5 bases, the J end lost 6 bases, and 8 bases lay between the germline ends. The chain's CDR3 is CASSPTSEQYF. In DNA, the CDR3 is TGTGCCAGCAGCCCCACTAGCGAGCAGTACTTC. The full variable domain, with the rest looked up from reference TRBV7-9 and TRBJ2-7, is DTGVSQNPRHKITKRGQNVTFRCDPISEHNRLYWYRQTLGQGPEFLTYFQNEAQLEKSRLLSDRFSAERPKGSFSTLEIQRTEQGDSAMYLCASSPTSEQYFGPGTRLTVT.

This chain links TRBV19 with TRBJ2-7; 9 positions match TRBD1. The germline V gene encodes CDR1 LNHDA and CDR2 SQIVND (reference sequence). The CDR3 contains 14 residues. V trimming: 6 bases; J trimming: 2 bases; junction bases outside the gene matches: 5. The CDR3 bases are TGTGCCAGTAGAGGACAGGGGATTGCCTACGAGCAGTACTTC. Translation gives CASRGQGIAYEQYF.

This clonotype was seen many times. This chain connects TRBV6-1 to TRBJ2-6; maybe TRBD1 (6 bases). Trimming left V 10 bases short and J 2 bases short, with 15 bases between. CDR1 is MNHNS and CDR2 is SASEGT in the germline V gene. The length of the CDR3 is 15 residues. The CDR3 region has the DNA TGTGCCACCACGTACAGGGCCGCTGGGGCCAACGTCCTGACTTTC. It specifies CATTYRAAGANVLTF.

In this sample, this clonotype turned up a few times. This chain connects TRBV15 to TRBJ2-7; no reliable D call. The V gene's germline CDR1 is LNHNV and CDR2 YYDKDF (reference sequence). The germline V and J ends were trimmed by 0 bases and 7 bases, with 7 bases remaining between them. The CDR3 is made up of 12 amino acids. The CDR3 sequence: CATSRDRLEQYF. CDR3 in DNA: TGTGCCACCAGCAGAGATCGTCTTGAGCAGTACTTC.

This clonotype was counted at least ten times. J is TRBJ2-1 and V is TRBV28; no firm D call. CDR3 size: 16 residues. Germline V gene lookup returns CDR1 MDHEN and CDR2 SYDVKM. Trimming left V 4 bases short and J 4 bases short, with 17 bases between. The CDR3 sequence: CASSSDWAEDYNEQFF. In DNA, the CDR3 is TGTGCCAGCAGTTCCGACTGGGCGGAAGATTACAATGAGCAGTTCTTC.

There are many counts of this clonotype. The V and J genes are TRBV19 and TRBJ1-4; D unresolved. This CDR3 has 14 residues. V lost 5 bases, J lost 6 bases, and 13 bases lay in between. The germline V gene encodes CDR1 LNHDA and CDR2 SQIVND (reference sequence). This CDR3 is CASSPFRRDEKLFF. The CDR3, as DNA: TGTGCCAGTAGTCCCTTCCGTCGGGATGAAAAACTGTTTTTT.

This clonotype was observed a handful of times. This chain connects TRBV10-3 to TRBJ2-5; D is unresolved. Germline CDR1 reads ENHRY; CDR2 reads SYGVKD. Trimming stripped 1 base from V and 5 bases from J, with 8 bases between. CDR3 length: 13 amino acids. The CDR3 protein is CAISEFERETQYF. For the CDR3, the DNA is TGTGCCATCAGTGAGTTCGAAAGGGAGACCCAGTACTTC.

This clonotype was seen at least ten times. The V gene is TRBV6-1, the J gene TRBJ2-7; 7 bases fit TRBD2. CDR1 and CDR2 from the germline V gene are MNHNS and SASEGT. The CDR3 has 15 amino acids. V dropped 6 bases and J dropped 0; count of bases not matched to a gene: 8. This CDR3 is CASRVTSADSYEQYF. The DNA of the CDR3 is TGTGCCAGCAGGGTTACTAGCGCTGACTCCTACGAGCAGTACTTC.

This clonotype showed up many times. This chain links TRBV5-1 with TRBJ2-5, with 7 bases identical to TRBD1. The CDR3 runs 14 residues. Germline V lookup: CDR1 SGHRS, CDR2 YFSETQ. The V segment lost 4 bases and the J segment 5 bases; nucleotides outside the gene matches: 8. The CDR3 DNA reads as TGCGCCAGCAGCAAGGGACAGTGGCGGGAGACCCAGTACTTC. This gives the protein CASSKGQWRETQYF.

Notes on this clonotype: A much larger clone differs from this one at a single base, so this may be a read error. This chain links TRBV3-1 with TRBJ2-1, with D perhaps TRBD2 (6 bases). This CDR3 has 14 residues. Trimming took 1 base from V and 7 from J, leaving 11 bases between them. Germline V gives CDR1 LGHDT, CDR2 YNNKEL (reference sequence). CDR3 in amino acids: CASSQGPGDNEQFF. The DNA of the CDR3 is TGTGCCAGCAGCCAAGGACCGGGAGATAATGAGCAGTTCTTC.

This clonotype was seen at least ten times. The chain joins TRBV12-3 or TRBV12-4 to TRBJ1-5; a possible D gene is TRBD1 (5 bases). This CDR3 comprises 14 residues. V lost 5 bases and J 3 bases, leaving 11 bases between the germline ends. Here the CDR3 reads CASSHGTNNQPQHF. Written as DNA, the CDR3 is TGTGCCAGCAGTCACGGGACGAACAATCAGCCCCAGCATTTT.

This clonotype was observed at least ten times. The V and J genes are TRBV11-2 and TRBJ2-6; D is undetermined. The CDR3 consists of 15 residues. Trimming stripped 5 bases from V and 0 bases from J, with 8 bases between. CDR1 and CDR2 from the germline V gene are SGHAT and FQNNGV. DNA of the CDR3: TGTGCCAGCAGCCCCGGCCTCTCTGGGGCCAACGTCCTGACTTTC. Amino acid sequence: CASSPGLSGANVLTF.

This clonotype was picked up a small number of times. The chain joins TRBV18 to TRBJ1-2; D is undetermined. Trimming removed 2 bases at V and 0 bases at J, with 10 bases between. The CDR3 runs to 15 residues. Germline lookup yields CDR1 KGHSH and CDR2 LQKENI. CDR3 DNA: TGTGCCAGCTCACCAGACACGGAGTCTAACTATGGCTACACCTTC. Translating gives CASSPDTESNYGYTF.

There are many counts of this clonotype. J is TRBJ1-6 and V is TRBV6-6, with a possible D match to TRBD1 (6 bases). V lost 6 bases and J 10 bases, leaving 16 bases between the germline ends. CDR1 MNHNY and CDR2 SVGAGI come from the germline V gene (reference sequence). The CDR3 covers 14 residues. The CDR3 reads CASSRAGQNSPLHF. The CDR3 DNA reads TGTGCCAGCAGCCGAGCCGGACAGAACTCACCCCTCCACTTT.

J is TRBJ1-1 and V is TRBV13; TRBD1 aligns across 10 bases. The trim removed 4 bases at V and 6 bases at J, leaving 5 bases unmatched. The germline CDR1 and CDR2 sequences are PRHDT and FYEKMQ (reference sequence). The CDR3 runs to 14 residues. The CDR3 reads CASSWGQGYPEAFF. Written as DNA, the CDR3 is TGTGCCAGCAGCTGGGGACAGGGGTACCCTGAAGCTTTCTTT.

There are many counts of this clonotype. This chain joins TRBV6-4 and TRBJ2-1, with 11 bases matching TRBD2. There are 17 residues in the CDR3. CDR1 and CDR2 (germline): MRHNA, SNTAGT. Losses at the gene ends were 0 bases for V and 2 bases for J; bases not matched to a gene: 3. The CDR3 DNA is TGTGCCAGCAGTGACTCTCCTAGCGGGGGGACCTACAATGAGCAGTTCTTC. It yields the protein CASSDSPSGGTYNEQFF.

This clonotype occurred many times. The chain is built from TRBV4-2 and TRBJ2-5; 8 bases agree with TRBD2. V was pared by 1 base and J by 5 bases, with 0 bases of the junction left unmatched. There are 13 residues in the CDR3. CDR1 is LGHNA, CDR2 YNFKEQ, per germline. Here the CDR3 DNA reads TGTGCCAGCAGCCAAGCTAGCGGGGAGACCCAGTACTTC. As protein: CASSQASGETQYF.

This clonotype appeared many times. CDR3 amino acids: CSAQGLANPFYEQYF. Here the CDR3 DNA reads TGCAGTGCGCAGGGACTAGCGAACCCTTTCTACGAGCAGTACTTC. The chain uses TRBV20-1 and TRBJ2-7, with 10 bases lining up with TRBD2. J gave up 3 bases and V 6 bases, and 11 bases lay outside the gene matches. CDR3 size: 15 residues. Looked up from germline, CDR1 is DFQATT and CDR2 is SNEGSKA (reference sequence).

The rearrangement uses TRBV6-1 and TRBJ2-3; D is uncertain. The germline CDR1 and CDR2 sequences are MNHNS and SASEGT. The length of the CDR3 is 11 residues. The germline V and J ends were trimmed by 8 bases and 2 bases, with 5 bases remaining between them. CDR3 loop: CASLHTDTQYF. The CDR3 nucleotides read TGTGCCAGCCTGCACACAGATACGCAGTATTTT.

This clonotype was counted a few times. The chain combines TRBV20-1 with TRBJ2-7; 7 nucleotides line up with TRBD1. The junction had 5 bases not matched to a gene; V was cut back by 0 bases and J by 3 bases. Germline lookup yields CDR1 DFQATT and CDR2 SNEGSKA (reference sequence). This CDR3 is 14 amino acids long. The CDR3 nucleotides are TGCAGTGCTAGAGATCTACAGGGGAACTACGAGCAGTACTTC. Amino acid sequence: CSARDLQGNYEQYF.

This clonotype has at least ten counts. This rearrangement joins TRBV6-6 to TRBJ1-2; the D is unclear. V lost 0 bases, J lost 6 bases, and 8 bases lay in between. The CDR3 consists of 13 residues. Germline-derived CDR1 and CDR2 are MNHNY and SVGAGI (reference sequence). The CDR3 is CASSYSTRNGYTF. The CDR3 region has the DNA TGTGCCAGCAGTTACTCGACCCGGAATGGCTACACCTTC.

The sample holds many counts of this clonotype. The chain employs TRBV28 and TRBJ2-4, with TRBD1 matching over 8 bases. The germline gives CDR1 MDHEN, CDR2 SYDVKM. V shed 8 bases, J shed 4 bases, and the junction held 4 bases outside the gene matches. This CDR3 region has 13 residues. Written as DNA, the CDR3 is TGTGCCAGCCGCAGACAGGGGAAAAACATTCAGTACTTC. Its translation is CASRRQGKNIQYF.

This clonotype was counted many times. J is TRBJ2-7 and V is TRBV14, with 8 positions matching TRBD1. The CDR3 contains 13 residues. The germline V gene encodes CDR1 SGHDN and CDR2 FVKESK. With V trimmed by 4 bases and J by 8 bases, 7 bases remained unmatched. CDR3 loop: CASSPRTGMKQYF. CDR3 sequence (DNA): TGTGCCAGCAGCCCTCGGACAGGGATGAAGCAGTACTTC.

The rearrangement links TRBV20-1 to TRBJ2-4, with TRBD1 matching over 10 bases. CDR3 length equals 17 residues. The V gene's germline CDR1 is DFQATT and CDR2 SNEGSKA (reference sequence). Losses at the gene ends were 1 base for V and 0 bases for J; bases not matched to a gene: 6. This chain's CDR3 is CSARVGTGDLAKNIQYF. DNA of the CDR3: TGCAGTGCTAGAGTGGGGACAGGGGATTTAGCCAAAAACATTCAGTACTTC.